What follows are 15 T cell receptor beta chains derived from one specimen sequenced in a study of PD-L1 blockade in urothelial cancer. The sample's time point: pretreatment peripheral blood. TCRdb's table, derived via immunoSEQ multiplex PCR, lists solely in-frame clones and lacks some. The top ten hold under 20% of the sample, which has some 45,000 clones, 80% seen once. This material consisted of PBMCs, taken around atezolizumab (anti-PD-L1) treatment. These TCRs come from a man aged 60-69 years with urothelial cancer.

The chain carries TRBV2 and TRBJ1-3; D not certain. The V and J ends lost 6 bases and 2 bases respectively, with 14 bases between them. Looked up from germline, CDR1 is SNHLY and CDR2 is FYNNEI. The length of the CDR3 is 15 residues. The CDR3 reads CASSFTVDTGNTIYF. DNA of the CDR3: TGTGCCAGCAGCTTTACAGTCGATACTGGAAACACCATATATTTT.

This chain links TRBV29-1 with TRBJ1-4; 7 nucleotides line up with TRBD1. Germline-derived CDR1 and CDR2 are SQVTM and ANQGSEA. V lost 4 bases, J lost 5 bases, and 7 bases stayed unmatched. The CDR3 sequence is 14 residues long. The CDR3 protein is CSVGEGTVNEKLFF. CDR3 nucleotides: TGCAGCGTTGGAGAGGGGACAGTCAATGAAAAACTGTTTTTT.

This rearrangement joins TRBV28 to TRBJ1-1; D might be TRBD1 (5 bases). The germline CDR1 and CDR2 sequences are MDHEN and SYDVKM. There are 13 residues in the CDR3. V shed 6 bases and J shed 0 bases, with 8 bases lying between them. CDR3 residues: CASSSTVNTEAFF. DNA for the CDR3: TGTGCCAGCAGCTCGACAGTGAACACTGAAGCTTTCTTT.

This chain's CDR3 is CASSSRQVLNEQFF. CDR3 nucleotide sequence: TGTGCCAGCAGCTCCAGACAGGTTCTAAATGAGCAGTTCTTC. The J gene is TRBJ2-1, the V gene TRBV7-2; a weak D match, TRBD1 (6 bases). Germline lookup yields CDR1 SGHTA and CDR2 FQGNSA. The CDR3 has 14 amino acids. The V end lost 4 bases, the J end lost 7 bases, and 14 bases lay between the germline ends.

The chain carries TRBV6-1 and TRBJ1-6; D remains unclear. Germline CDR1 and CDR2: MNHNS and SASEGT. V was clipped by 8 bases and J by 8 bases, with 13 bases between them. CDR3 length: 13 amino acids. The CDR3: CASVRTRDSPLHF. The DNA of the CDR3 is TGTGCCAGCGTCAGGACGAGGGATTCACCCCTCCACTTT.

This clone was recorded a few times. The genes are TRBV15 and TRBJ2-5, with TRBD2 matching over 11 bases. Trimming took 0 bases from V and 5 from J; bases not matched to a gene: 8. In germline, CDR1 is LNHNV, CDR2 YYDKDF (reference sequence). This CDR3 is built from 17 residues. DNA for the CDR3: TGTGCCACCAGCAGAGATCCTCCAACTAGCGGGGGTGAGACCCAGTACTTC. It yields the protein CATSRDPPTSGGETQYF.

The count of this clone is one. The chain recombines TRBV7-6 with TRBJ2-7; D is perhaps TRBD2 (6 bases). Trimming took 4 bases from V and 1 from J, leaving 14 bases between them. Germline V gene data show CDR1 as SGHVS and CDR2 as FNYEAQ. This CDR3 is 15 amino acids long. The CDR3 bases are TGTGCCAGCAGCTCTTCGGCGGGACCATCCTACGAGCAGTACTTC. It translates to CASSSSAGPSYEQYF. The variable domain in full, with the rest retrieved from reference TRBV7-6 and TRBJ2-7, is GAGVSQSPRYKVTKRGQDVALRCDPISGHVSLYWYRQALGQGPEFLTYFNYEAQQDKSGLPNDRFSAERPEGSISTLTIQRTEQRDSAMYRCASSSSAGPSYEQYFGPGTRLTVT.

This rearrangement joins TRBV2 to TRBJ2-7, with a tentative D call TRBD2 (6 bases). Per germline, CDR1 SNHLY and CDR2 FYNNEI. The CDR3 is 13 amino acids. The V and J ends lost 7 bases and 6 bases respectively, with 16 bases between them. The CDR3 region is CASMRGSQLEQYF. In DNA form, the CDR3 reads TGTGCCAGCATGCGGGGCAGCCAGCTCGAGCAGTACTTC.

This chain uses TRBV19 with TRBJ2-2, with 11 bases lining up with TRBD1. CDR3 length equals 14 residues. V shed 6 bases and J 6 bases; nucleotides not matched to a gene: 3. The germline CDR1 and CDR2 sequences are LNHDA and SQIVND (reference sequence). DNA of the CDR3: TGTGCCAGTAGGGGGACAGGGGGTTCCGGGGAGCTGTTTTTT. The encoded protein is CASRGTGGSGELFF.

This chain links TRBV11-2 with TRBJ1-2, with D tentatively TRBD1 (5 bases). The CDR3 is 14 amino acids. Germline V lookup: CDR1 SGHAT, CDR2 FQNNGV. V gave up 4 bases and J gave up 2 bases, with 11 bases separating them. The CDR3 DNA is TGTGCCAGCAGCTCCACAGGAAGAAACTATGGCTACACCTTC. Its translation: CASSSTGRNYGYTF.

V gene TRBV7-6 combines with J gene TRBJ1-6, with 9 bases matching TRBD1. V lost 2 bases and J lost 10; bases outside the gene matches: 6. The CDR3 totals 15 residues. Looked up from germline, CDR1 is SGHVS and CDR2 is FNYEAQ. CDR3 amino acids: CASSLKTGGESPLHF. The CDR3 coding sequence is TGTGCCAGCAGCTTAAAGACAGGGGGAGAATCACCCCTCCACTTT.

This clone has just one count. This sequence joins TRBV11-3 and TRBJ2-5; D is possibly TRBD2 (6 bases). CDR1 is SGHNT, CDR2 YENEEA, per germline. V lost 5 bases, J lost 5 bases, and 15 bases lay in between. The CDR3 covers 14 residues. CDR3 region: CASSPGGVGETQYF. CDR3 sequence (DNA): TGTGCCAGCAGCCCCGGAGGGGTCGGTGAGACCCAGTACTTC.

The chain is built from TRBV27 and TRBJ1-5, with 7 bases matching TRBD1. CDR1 and CDR2 from the germline V gene are MNHEY and SMNVEV (reference sequence). V was pared by 4 bases and J by 3 bases, with 9 bases of the junction left unmatched. The length of the CDR3 is 16 residues. The CDR3 loop is CASSSHRGHSNQPQHF. CDR3 nucleotides: TGTGCCAGCAGTTCACACAGGGGCCACTCCAATCAGCCCCAGCATTTT.

In its sample, this clone was seen many times. The chain has TRBV7-8 and TRBJ1-5; no definite D call. CDR1 is SGHVS, CDR2 FQNEAQ, per germline. This CDR3 spans 15 amino acids. V was trimmed by 3 bases and J by 7 bases, leaving 16 bases between them. The CDR3 DNA reads as TGTGCCAGCAGCTTCTTAGTCTCCGGCGGGCAGCCCCAGCATTTT. Amino acids: CASSFLVSGGQPQHF. Based on the CDR3 plus reference TRBV7-8 and TRBJ1-5, the full variable domain is GAGVSQSPRYKVAKRGQDVALRCDPISGHVSLFWYQQALGQGPEFLTYFQNEAQLDKSGLPSDRFFAERPEGSVSTLKIQRTQQEDSAVYLCASSFLVSGGQPQHFGDGTRLSIL.

V is TRBV19 and J is TRBJ1-5, with a weak D call TRBD1 (5 bases). Germline CDR1 and CDR2: LNHDA and SQIVND (reference sequence). This CDR3 has 15 amino acids. V lost 7 bases and J lost 4, with 17 bases in between. CDR3 sequence (DNA): TGTGCCAGTATTATCTCGGCGACAGATAATCAGCCCCAGCATTTT. It is translated as CASIISATDNQPQHF.